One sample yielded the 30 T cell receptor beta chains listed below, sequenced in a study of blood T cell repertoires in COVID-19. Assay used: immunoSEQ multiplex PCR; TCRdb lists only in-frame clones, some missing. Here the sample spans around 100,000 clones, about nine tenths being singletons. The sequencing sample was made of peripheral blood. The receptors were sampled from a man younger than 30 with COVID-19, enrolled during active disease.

As DNA, the CDR3 is TGCAGCGTTCCTCCAGGGATCGACAGGGGTTTTTACGAGCAGTACTTC. Translated, it gives CSVPPGIDRGFYEQYF. The rearrangement uses TRBV29-1 and TRBJ2-7; 8 bases are a match to TRBD1. This CDR3 has 16 residues. Germline lookup yields CDR1 SQVTM and CDR2 ANQGSEA. V was pared by 5 bases and J by 4 bases, with 16 bases of the junction left unmatched.

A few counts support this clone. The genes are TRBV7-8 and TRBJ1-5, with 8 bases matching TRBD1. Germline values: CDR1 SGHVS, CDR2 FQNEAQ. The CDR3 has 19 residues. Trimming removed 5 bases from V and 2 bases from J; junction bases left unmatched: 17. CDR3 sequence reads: CASSHRPGTGPRGNQPQHF. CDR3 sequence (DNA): TGTGCCAGCAGCCATCGTCCCGGGACAGGACCCCGGGGCAATCAGCCCCAGCATTTT.

CDR3 protein: CASSMDKDQPQHF. For the CDR3, the DNA is TGTGCCAGTAGTATGGACAAGGATCAGCCCCAGCATTTT. This sequence joins TRBV19 and TRBJ1-5; tentative D call: TRBD1 (5 bases). V was clipped by 3 bases and J by 5 bases, with 8 bases between them. CDR1 and CDR2 (germline): LNHDA, SQIVND (reference sequence). The CDR3 covers 13 residues.

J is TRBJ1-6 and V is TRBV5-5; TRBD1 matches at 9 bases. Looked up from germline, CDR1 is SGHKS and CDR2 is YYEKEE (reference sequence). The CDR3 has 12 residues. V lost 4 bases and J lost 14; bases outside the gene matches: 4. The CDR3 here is CASSVGTGSLHF. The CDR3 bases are TGTGCCAGCAGCGTCGGGACAGGGTCCCTCCACTTT.

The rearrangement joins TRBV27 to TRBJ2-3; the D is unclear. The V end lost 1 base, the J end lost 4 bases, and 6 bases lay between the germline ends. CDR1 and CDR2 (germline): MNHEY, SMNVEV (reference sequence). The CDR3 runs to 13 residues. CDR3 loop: CASSLFEADTQYF. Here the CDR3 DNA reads TGTGCCAGCAGTTTATTTGAGGCAGATACGCAGTATTTT.

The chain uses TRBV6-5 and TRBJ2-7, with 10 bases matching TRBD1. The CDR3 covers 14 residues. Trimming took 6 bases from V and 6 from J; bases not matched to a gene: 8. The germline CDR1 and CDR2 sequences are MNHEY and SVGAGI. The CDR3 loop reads CASRTAGTGAEQYF. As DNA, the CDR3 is TGTGCCAGCAGAACCGCCGGGACAGGGGCCGAGCAGTACTTC.

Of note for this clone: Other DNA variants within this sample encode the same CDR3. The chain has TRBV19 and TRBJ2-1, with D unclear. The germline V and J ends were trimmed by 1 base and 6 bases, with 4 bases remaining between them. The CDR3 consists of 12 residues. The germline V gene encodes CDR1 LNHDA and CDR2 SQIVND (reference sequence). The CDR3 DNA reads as TGTGCCAGTAGTATAGGGCCCAATGAGCAGTTCTTC. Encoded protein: CASSIGPNEQFF.

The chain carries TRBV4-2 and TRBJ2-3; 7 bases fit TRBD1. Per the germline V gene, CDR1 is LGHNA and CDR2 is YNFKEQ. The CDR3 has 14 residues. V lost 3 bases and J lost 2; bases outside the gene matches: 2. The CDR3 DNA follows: TGTGCCAGCAGCCAGACAGGGTCCACAGATACGCAGTATTTT. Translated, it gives CASSQTGSTDTQYF.

In nucleotides, the CDR3 is TGTGCCAGCAGTTACTCGAAAGTGAGTTCCTACGAGCAGTACTTC. Encoded protein: CASSYSKVSSYEQYF. The V and J genes are TRBV6-5 and TRBJ2-7, with D uncertain. V lost 0 bases and J 1 base, leaving 10 bases between the germline ends. The germline CDR1 and CDR2 sequences are MNHEY and SVGAGI. The CDR3 covers 15 residues.

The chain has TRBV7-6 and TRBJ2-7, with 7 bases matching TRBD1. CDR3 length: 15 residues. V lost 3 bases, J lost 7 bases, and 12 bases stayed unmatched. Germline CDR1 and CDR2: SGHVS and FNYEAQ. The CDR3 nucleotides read TGTGCCAGCAGCTTGGAACAGGGGAAGTTAAGGGAGCAGTACTTC. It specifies CASSLEQGKLREQYF.

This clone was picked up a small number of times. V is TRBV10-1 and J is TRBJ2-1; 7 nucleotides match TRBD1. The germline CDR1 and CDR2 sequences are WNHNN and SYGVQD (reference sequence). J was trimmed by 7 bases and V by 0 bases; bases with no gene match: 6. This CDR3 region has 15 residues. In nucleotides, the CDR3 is TGCGCCAGCAGTGAGTCAACAGGGGAAGTTAATGAGCAGTTCTTC. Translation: CASSESTGEVNEQFF.

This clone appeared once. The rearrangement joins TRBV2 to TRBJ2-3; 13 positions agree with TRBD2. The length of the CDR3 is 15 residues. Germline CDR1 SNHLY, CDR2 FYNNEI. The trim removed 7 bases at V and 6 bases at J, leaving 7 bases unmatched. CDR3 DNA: TGTGCCAGCACGCGACTAGCGGGAGGTAGGGATACGCAGTATTTT. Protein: CASTRLAGGRDTQYF.

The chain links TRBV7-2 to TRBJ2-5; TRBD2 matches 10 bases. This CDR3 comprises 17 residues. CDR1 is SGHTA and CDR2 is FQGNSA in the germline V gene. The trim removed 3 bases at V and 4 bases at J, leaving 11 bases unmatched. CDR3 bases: TGTGCCAGCAGCTTGGCTTTAGCGGGAGGTTTTCGAGAGACCCAGTACTTC. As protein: CASSLALAGGFRETQYF.

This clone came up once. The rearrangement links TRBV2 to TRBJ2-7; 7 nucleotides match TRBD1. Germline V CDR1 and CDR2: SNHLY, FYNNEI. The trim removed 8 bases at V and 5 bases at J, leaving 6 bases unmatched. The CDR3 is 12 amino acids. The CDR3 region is CASLDRFDEQYF. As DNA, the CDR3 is TGTGCCAGCTTGGACAGGTTCGACGAGCAGTACTTC. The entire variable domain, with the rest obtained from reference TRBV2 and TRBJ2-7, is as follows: EPEVTQTPSHQVTQMGQEVILRCVPISNHLYFYWYRQILGQKVEFLVSFYNNEISEKSEIFDDQFSVERPDGSNFTLKIRSTKLEDSAMYFCASLDRFDEQYFGPGTRLTVT.

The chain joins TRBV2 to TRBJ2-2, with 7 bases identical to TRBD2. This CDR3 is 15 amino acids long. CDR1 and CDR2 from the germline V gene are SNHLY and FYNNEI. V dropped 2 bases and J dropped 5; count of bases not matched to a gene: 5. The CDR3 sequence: CASSERLAVTGELFF. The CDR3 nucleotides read TGTGCCAGCAGTGAAAGGCTAGCGGTTACCGGGGAGCTGTTTTTT.

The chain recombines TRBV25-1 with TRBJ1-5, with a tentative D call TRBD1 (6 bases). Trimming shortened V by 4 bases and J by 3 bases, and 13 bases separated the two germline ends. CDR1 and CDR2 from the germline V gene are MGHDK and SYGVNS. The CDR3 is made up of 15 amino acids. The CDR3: CASSATGPHNQPQHF. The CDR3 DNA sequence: TGTGCCAGCAGTGCGACAGGACCGCACAATCAGCCCCAGCATTTT.

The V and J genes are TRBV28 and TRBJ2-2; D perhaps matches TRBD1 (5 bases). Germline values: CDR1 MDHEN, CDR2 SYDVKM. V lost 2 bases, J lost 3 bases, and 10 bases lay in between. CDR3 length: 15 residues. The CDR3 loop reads CASSLAGRDTGELFF. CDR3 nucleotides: TGTGCCAGCAGTTTAGCCGGCAGGGACACCGGGGAGCTGTTTTTT.

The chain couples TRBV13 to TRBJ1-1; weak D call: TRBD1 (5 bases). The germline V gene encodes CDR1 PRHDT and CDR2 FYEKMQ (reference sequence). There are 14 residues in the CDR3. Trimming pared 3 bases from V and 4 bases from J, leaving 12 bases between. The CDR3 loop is CASSFSGVGTEAFF. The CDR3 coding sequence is TGTGCCAGCAGCTTTTCGGGGGTTGGCACTGAAGCTTTCTTT. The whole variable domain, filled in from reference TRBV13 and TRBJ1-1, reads AAGVIQSPRHLIKEKRETATLKCYPIPRHDTVYWYQQGPGQDPQFLISFYEKMQSDKGSIPDRFSAQQFSDYHSELNMSSLELGDSALYFCASSFSGVGTEAFFGQGTRLTVV.

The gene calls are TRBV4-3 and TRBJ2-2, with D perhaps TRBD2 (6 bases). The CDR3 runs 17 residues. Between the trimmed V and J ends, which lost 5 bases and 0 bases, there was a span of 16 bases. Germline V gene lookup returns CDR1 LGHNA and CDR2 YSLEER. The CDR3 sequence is CASSYKIKRANTGELFF. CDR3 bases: TGCGCCAGCAGCTACAAGATCAAGCGGGCGAACACCGGGGAGCTGTTTTTT.

CDR3 amino acids: CASSLRGGTEAFF. The CDR3 DNA is TGTGCCAGCAGCTTAAGGGGAGGCACTGAAGCTTTCTTT. V usage is TRBV5-8 and J usage is TRBJ1-1; D is perhaps TRBD1 (5 bases). Per the germline V gene, CDR1 is SGHTS and CDR2 is YDEGEE. The CDR3 consists of 13 residues. V was pared by 2 bases and J by 4 bases, with 9 bases between.

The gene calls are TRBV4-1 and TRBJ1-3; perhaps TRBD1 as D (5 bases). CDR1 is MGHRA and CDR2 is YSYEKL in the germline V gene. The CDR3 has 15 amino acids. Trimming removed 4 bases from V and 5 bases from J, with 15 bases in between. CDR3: CASSPSLRARNTIYF. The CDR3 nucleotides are TGCGCCAGCAGCCCAAGTCTCAGGGCTCGAAACACCATATATTTT.

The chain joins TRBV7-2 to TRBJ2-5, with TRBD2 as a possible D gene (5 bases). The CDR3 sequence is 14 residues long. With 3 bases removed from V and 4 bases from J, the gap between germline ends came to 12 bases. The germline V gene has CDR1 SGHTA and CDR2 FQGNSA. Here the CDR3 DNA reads TGTGCCAGCAGCTTGGTCTATGGAGGAGAGACCCAGTACTTC. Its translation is CASSLVYGGETQYF.

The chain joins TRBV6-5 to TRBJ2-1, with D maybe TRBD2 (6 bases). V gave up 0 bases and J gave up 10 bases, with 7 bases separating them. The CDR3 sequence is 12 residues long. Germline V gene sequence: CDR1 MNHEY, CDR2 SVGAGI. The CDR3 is CASSYSGGEQFF. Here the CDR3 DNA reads TGTGCCAGCAGTTACTCCGGGGGAGAGCAGTTCTTC.

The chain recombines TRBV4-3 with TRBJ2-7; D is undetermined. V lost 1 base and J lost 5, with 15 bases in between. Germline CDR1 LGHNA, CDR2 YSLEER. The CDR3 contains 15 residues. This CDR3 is CASSQVRSPLDEQYF. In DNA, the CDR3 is TGCGCCAGCAGCCAAGTCAGGTCGCCGCTGGACGAGCAGTACTTC.

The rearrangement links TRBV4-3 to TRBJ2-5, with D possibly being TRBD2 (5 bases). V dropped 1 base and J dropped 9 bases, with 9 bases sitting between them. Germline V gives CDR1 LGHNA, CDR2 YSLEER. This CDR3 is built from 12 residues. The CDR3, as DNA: TGCGCCAGCAGCCAAGTGGGAGCTGCCCAGTACTTC. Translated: CASSQVGAAQYF.

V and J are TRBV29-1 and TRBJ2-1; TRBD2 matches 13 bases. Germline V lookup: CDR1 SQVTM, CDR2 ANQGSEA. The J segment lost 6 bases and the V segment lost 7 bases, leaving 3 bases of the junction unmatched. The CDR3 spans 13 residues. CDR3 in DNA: TGCAGCGATCGACTAGCGGGAGGCAATGAGCAGTTCTTC. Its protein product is CSDRLAGGNEQFF.

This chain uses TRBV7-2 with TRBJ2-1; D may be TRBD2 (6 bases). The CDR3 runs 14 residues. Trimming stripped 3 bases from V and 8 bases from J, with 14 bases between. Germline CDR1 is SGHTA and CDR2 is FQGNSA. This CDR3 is CASSFSLAKDEQFF. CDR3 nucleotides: TGTGCCAGCAGCTTCTCGCTAGCGAAGGATGAGCAGTTCTTC.

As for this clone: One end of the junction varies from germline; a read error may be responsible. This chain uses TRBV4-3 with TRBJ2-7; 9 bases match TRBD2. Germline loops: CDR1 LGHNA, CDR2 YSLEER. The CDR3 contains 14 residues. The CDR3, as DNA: TGCGCCAGCACCTCTCGACTAGCGGAGTGGCCTATCTATTTC. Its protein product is CASTSRLAEWPIYF.

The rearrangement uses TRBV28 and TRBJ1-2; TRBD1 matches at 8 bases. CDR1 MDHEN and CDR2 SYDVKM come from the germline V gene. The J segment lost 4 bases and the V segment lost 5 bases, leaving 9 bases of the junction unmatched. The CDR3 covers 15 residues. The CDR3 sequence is CASSPRTGNGYGYTF. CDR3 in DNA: TGTGCCAGCAGTCCGAGGACAGGGAATGGCTATGGCTACACCTTC.

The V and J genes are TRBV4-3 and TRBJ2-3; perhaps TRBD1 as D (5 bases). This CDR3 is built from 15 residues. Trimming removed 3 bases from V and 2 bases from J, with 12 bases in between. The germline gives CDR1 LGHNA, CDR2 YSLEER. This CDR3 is CASSQGLGFTDTQYF. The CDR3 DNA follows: TGCGCCAGCAGCCAGGGGCTGGGGTTCACAGATACGCAGTATTTT.